This TCR beta chain was retrieved from a study of OX40 agonist ivuxolimab in advanced cancers. Study at large: Ivuxolimab doses were 0.01, 0.1, 0.3, 1.5, 3 or 10 mg/kg every 2 weeks. Findings and caveats of the study: The work left the antigen specificity of expanded peripheral T cells undetermined. At doses 0.1 to 3.0 mg/kg, CD4+ and CD8+ clones expanded. The mean number of expanded clones was higher in CD8+ T cells than in CD4+.

The repertoire was sequenced with immunoSEQ multiplex PCR; TCRdb's copy has only in-frame clones and lacks some. In the table there are over 100,000 clones, 90% to 95% of which are singletons. Germline CDR1 is DFQATT and CDR2 is SNEGSKA (reference sequence). Deletions cut 6 bases from V and 8 bases from J, with 13 bases between. The CDR3 sequence is 11 residues long. With respect to this clone: The antigen remains undetermined.

The chain employs TRBV20-1 and TRBJ1-1; D unresolved. Here the sequenced sample was CD4+ or CD8+ T cells sorted from blood, taken in a trial of the OX40 agonist ivuxolimab. This TCR was recovered from an adult with an advanced solid tumor such as melanoma, head and neck, liver or kidney cancer. The CDR3 DNA sequence: TGCAGTGCGCTCCGGGAAAGCGAAGCTTTCTTT. It specifies CSALRESEAFF.